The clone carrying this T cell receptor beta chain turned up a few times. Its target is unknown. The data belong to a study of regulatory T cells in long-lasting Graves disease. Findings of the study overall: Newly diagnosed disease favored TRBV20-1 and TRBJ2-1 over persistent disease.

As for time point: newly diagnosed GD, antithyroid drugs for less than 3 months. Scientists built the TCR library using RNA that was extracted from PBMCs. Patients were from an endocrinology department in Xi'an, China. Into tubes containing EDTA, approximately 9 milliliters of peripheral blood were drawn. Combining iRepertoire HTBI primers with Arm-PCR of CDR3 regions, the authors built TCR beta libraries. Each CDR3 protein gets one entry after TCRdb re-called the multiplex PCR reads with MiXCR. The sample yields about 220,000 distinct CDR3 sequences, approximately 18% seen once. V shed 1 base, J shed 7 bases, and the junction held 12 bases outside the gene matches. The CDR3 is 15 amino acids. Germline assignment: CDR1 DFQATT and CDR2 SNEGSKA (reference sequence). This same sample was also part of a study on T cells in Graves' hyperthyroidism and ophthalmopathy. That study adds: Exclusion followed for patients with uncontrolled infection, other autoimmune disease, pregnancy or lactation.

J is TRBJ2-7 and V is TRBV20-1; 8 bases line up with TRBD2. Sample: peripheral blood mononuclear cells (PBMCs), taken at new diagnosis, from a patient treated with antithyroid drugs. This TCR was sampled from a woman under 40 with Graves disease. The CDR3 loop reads CSARGANSGVGEQYF. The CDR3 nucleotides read TGCAGTGCTAGAGGGGCGAATAGCGGGGTCGGGGAGCAGTACTTC.